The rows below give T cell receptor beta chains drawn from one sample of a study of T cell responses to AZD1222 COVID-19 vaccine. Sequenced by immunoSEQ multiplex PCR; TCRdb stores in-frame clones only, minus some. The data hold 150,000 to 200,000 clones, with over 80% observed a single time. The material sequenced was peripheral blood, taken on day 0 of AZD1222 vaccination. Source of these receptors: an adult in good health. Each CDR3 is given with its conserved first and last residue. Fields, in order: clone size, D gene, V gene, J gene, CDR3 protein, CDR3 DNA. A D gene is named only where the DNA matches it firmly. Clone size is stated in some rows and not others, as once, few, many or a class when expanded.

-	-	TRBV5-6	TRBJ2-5	CASSGPDRQETQYF	TGTGCCAGCAGCGGCCCAGACCGCCAAGAGACCCAGTACTTC
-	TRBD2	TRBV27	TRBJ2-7	CASRPIAGVLYEQYF	TGTGCCAGCAGACCCATAGCGGGGGTACTCTACGAGCAGTACTTC
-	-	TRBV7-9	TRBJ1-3	CASSQIQGWGPGNTIYF	TGTGCCAGCAGCCAGATTCAGGGGTGGGGGCCTGGAAACACCATATATTTT
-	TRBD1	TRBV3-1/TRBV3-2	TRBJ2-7	CASSRQGNAYEQYF	TGTGCCAGCAGCCGACAGGGGAATGCCTACGAGCAGTACTTC
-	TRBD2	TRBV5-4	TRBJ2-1	CASSLLAGGLSSYNEQFF	TGTGCCAGCAGCTTACTAGCGGGGGGCCTGAGCTCCTACAATGAGCAGTTCTTC
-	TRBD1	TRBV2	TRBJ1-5	CASRDGLGTGDQPQHF	TGTGCCAGCAGGGATGGGTTGGGGACAGGGGATCAGCCCCAGCATTTT
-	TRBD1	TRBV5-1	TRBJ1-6	CASSLGGQGGFYNSPLHF	TGCGCCAGCAGCTTGGGTGGGCAGGGGGGCTTCTATAATTCACCCCTCCACTTT
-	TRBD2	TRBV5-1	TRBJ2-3	CASSSPAFRLATRGGTQYF	TGCGCCAGCAGCTCCCCAGCCTTCAGACTAGCGACGCGGGGGGGTACGCAGTATTTT
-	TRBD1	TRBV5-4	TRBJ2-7	CASRDRDRVTYEQYF	TGTGCCAGCAGAGACCGGGACAGGGTTACCTACGAGCAGTACTTC
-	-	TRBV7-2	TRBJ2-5	CASSTPQPGLQETQYF	TGTGCCAGCAGCACACCCCAACCGGGACTGCAAGAGACCCAGTACTTC
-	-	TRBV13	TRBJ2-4	CASSDYSLAKNIQYF	TGTGCCAGCAGCGACTACAGCCTAGCCAAAAACATTCAGTACTTC
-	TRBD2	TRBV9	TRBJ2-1	CASSVEMGWTSGRGSYNEQFF	TGTGCCAGCAGCGTAGAAATGGGTTGGACTAGCGGGAGGGGTTCCTACAATGAGCAGTTCTTC
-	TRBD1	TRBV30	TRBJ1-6	CAWSVRGQSSYNSPLHF	TGTGCCTGGAGTGTCCGGGGACAGAGCTCCTATAATTCACCCCTCCACTTT
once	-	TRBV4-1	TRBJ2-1	CASSQGQSVAYNEQFF	TGCGCCAGCAGCCAAGGTCAGTCAGTGGCCTACAATGAGCAGTTCTTC
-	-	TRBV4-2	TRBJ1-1	CASSQETVMNTEAFF	TGTGCCAGCAGCCAAGAGACTGTAATGAACACTGAAGCTTTCTTT
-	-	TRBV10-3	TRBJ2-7	CAIRKGSTPYEQYF	TGTGCCATCAGAAAGGGTTCGACCCCTTACGAGCAGTACTTC